This entry concerns a single T cell receptor beta chain. The CDR3 runs 13 residues. The V and J ends lost 4 bases and 3 bases respectively, with 7 bases between them. Germline values: CDR1 KGHSH, CDR2 LQKENI. The sample is drawn from a study of blood T cell repertoires in COVID-19. Study-level background: Acute and convalescent COVID-19 samples came from the United States, Italy and Spain. Nucleic acid was either cDNA or gDNA, and it came from T cells, B-cell-depleted T cells, or PBMCs.

Recruitment covered 20 to 25 US areas and drew participants whose ages spanned about 18 to 90 years. Methods used by the authors: Using reference gene primer amplification, nucleated cell counts were estimated. Sequencing was performed with immunoSEQ multiplex PCR; in TCRdb, only in-frame clones are kept and a portion is missing. V and J calls plus clone size are reproduced from that table; the DNA served to infer D and trimming. The sample records 200,000 to 250,000 clones, roughly 87% being singletons. J is TRBJ1-5 and V is TRBV18; D may be TRBD1 (6 bases). This clonotype was sampled from a man aged 18 to 30 with acute COVID-19. Material: PBMCs or T cells enriched from blood (not recorded which). The CDR3 sequence: CASSQGDNQPQHF. DNA for the CDR3: TGTGCCAGCTCACAGGGGGACAATCAGCCCCAGCATTTT. Together with reference TRBV18 and TRBJ1-5, the CDR3 gives the full variable domain: NAGVMQNPRHLVRRRGQEARLRCSPMKGHSHVYWYRQLPEEGLKFMVYLQKENIIDESGMPKERFSAEFPKEGPSILRIQQVVRGDSAAYFCASSQGDNQPQHFGDGTRLSIL.